This entry features one T cell receptor beta chain sequence. The germline V and J ends were trimmed by 2 bases and 5 bases, with 6 bases remaining between them. The CDR3 runs to 13 residues. Germline CDR1 is KGHSH and CDR2 is LQKENI. The PCR contained 60 Vbeta and 13 Jbeta primers. Clones were read by immunoSEQ multiplex PCR, and TCRdb kept only the in-frame ones, dropping some. The repertoire table contains around 150,000 clones. This sample was taken from a study of cytomegalovirus exposure and HLA in healthy donors. This chain joins TRBV18 and TRBJ1-4; the D gene is possibly TRBD1 (5 bases). This clonotype was obtained from a man aged 25 to 40 in good health and CMV-seronegative. The sample comprised PBMCs. As DNA, the CDR3 is TGTGCCAGCTCACCAGGGGGGAATGAAAAACTGTTTTTT. Translated, it gives CASSPGGNEKLFF.